This T cell receptor (beta chain) was captured by sequencing in a study of CD8 T cells in Susac syndrome. Treatment-naive patients with stable or active relapsing-remitting disease were the multiple sclerosis controls. Negative isolation was used for CD8+ and CD4+ T cells, and FACS enrichment was applied to TEMRA cells. RNA in amounts of roughly 0.5 to 1 ug was reverse transcribed with random hexamers. TCRdb re-called the immunoSEQ multiplex PCR reads with MiXCR, one entry per CDR3 protein. The table has about 120,000 distinct CDR3 sequences, 85% to 95% seen once. The receptor was isolated from a human donor with multiple sclerosis. Sample: CD4+ T cells from PBMCs.

In DNA form, the CDR3 reads TGTGCCAGCAGCCCACAGGGCGGGGCCGCCTGGTACAATGAGCAGTTCTTC. As protein: CASSPQGGAAWYNEQFF. This chain uses TRBV7-6 with TRBJ2-1; D assignment may be TRBD1 or TRBD2 (6 bases each). V lost 5 bases and J 4 bases, leaving 21 bases between the germline ends. This CDR3 comprises 17 residues. CDR1 and CDR2 from the germline V gene are SGHVS and FNYEAQ.